This T cell receptor (beta chain) appears in the sequencing data of a study of beta chain features in type 1 diabetes. This clone was observed a few times. The target antigen is unknown. Germline values: CDR1 GTSNPN, CDR2 SVGIG (reference sequence). This CDR3 has 13 amino acids. Trimming took 0 bases from V and 7 from J, leaving 11 bases between them. Findings and caveats of the study: Patients with type 1 diabetes showed fewer VDJ junction insertions and more deletions. It was among patients, rather than healthy donors, that naive, central memory and Treg TCRB repertoires appeared more similar. Shorter templates might be favored by PCR, and equally so in patients and in controls.

Expressed TCRB transcripts were sequenced because the isolated RNA had all been reverse transcribed beforehand. Using immunoSEQ multiplex PCR, the repertoire was profiled, and TCRdb retains in-frame clones only, with some absent. Here the sample spans hundreds of thousands of clones, approximately 30% being singletons. The sample consisted of naive CD4+ T cells from blood. The rearrangement links TRBV30 to TRBJ2-3; unclear D gene. The clonotype comes from a man in his late teens or twenties in good health. In DNA form, the CDR3 reads TGTGCCTGGAGTGTACGGGCAGGTCATACGCAGTATTTT. Translating it yields CAWSVRAGHTQYF.